This paragraph covers one TCR beta chain sequence. The sample carries other DNA sequences with the same CDR3. These data belong to a study of blood T cell repertoires in COVID-19. Study-level information: Italy, Spain and the United States were the sources of the convalescent and acute COVID-19 samples. PBMCs, B-cell-depleted T cells, or T cells were the source of the cDNA or gDNA that made up the material.

Under the authors' procedure: Reference gene primers were amplified, and this amplification served to estimate nucleated cell counts. TCRdb's copy holds only in-frame clones and misses some; the assay was immunoSEQ multiplex PCR. That table supplies the V and J calls and clone size; D and trimming were determined from the DNA. This table has 200,000 to 250,000 clones, about four fifths appearing once. V lost 5 bases to trimming and J lost 1 base, with 18 bases between them. This CDR3 region has 16 residues. Germline V gene data show CDR1 as SGHRS and CDR2 as YFSETQ. The V and J genes are TRBV5-1 and TRBJ2-5, with a weak D call TRBD2 (6 bases). The sample taken for sequencing was peripheral blood. The receptor's source is a man in his thirties or forties who had recovered from COVID-19. The chain's CDR3 is CASRMGGTTLQETQYF. CDR3 bases: TGCGCCAGCAGAATGGGGGGAACTACCCTCCAAGAGACCCAGTACTTC.